This TCR beta chain was identified in a study of blood T cells in healthy people across ages. Study observations and caveats: Diversity figures derived from one million T cells were judged to underestimate the true value.

About this clonotype: Its antigen is as yet unknown.

Next came a second PCR, run for about 6 to 12 cycles, which used a sample-barcoded 5' primer along with a J-beta primer mix. All samples gave at least 2.5 million CDR3-containing paired-end reads. Each CDR3 protein is one row after TCRdb ran MiXCR on the 5' RACE reads. Among about 1.8 million distinct CDR3 sequences listed, 40% to 55% were seen once. The sample consisted of blood. This receptor was identified in a woman aged 40 to 49 in good health.

CDR3 DNA: TGCGCCAGCAGCGTCAATGGGGGGGTCCAAGAGACCCAGTACTTC. Translating it yields CASSVNGGVQETQYF. The J gene is TRBJ2-5, the V gene TRBV4-3; TRBD2 agrees at 7 bases. Losses at the gene ends were 5 bases for V and 1 base for J; bases not matched to a gene: 7. CDR3 length equals 15 residues. Germline CDR1 is LGHNA and CDR2 is YSLEER.